The 21 T cell receptor beta chains below all came from one sample that was sequenced in a study of cytomegalovirus exposure and HLA in healthy donors. With 60 Vbeta and 13 Jbeta primers, the PCR was carried out. The table came from immunoSEQ multiplex PCR; TCRdb's copy has only in-frame clones and leaves some out. Among under 250,000 clones listed, under 85% were seen once. Sequenced input: PBMCs. The receptors originated from a woman between 50 and 59 years old in good health and CMV-seropositive.

This clone was seen once. Since a much larger clone is just one base distant, this may be a read error. The V and J genes are TRBV6-1 and TRBJ2-3, with 15 bases fitting TRBD2. This CDR3 region has 15 residues. Unmatched junction bases numbered 0, after V lost 4 bases and J lost 4 bases. Germline values: CDR1 MNHNS, CDR2 SASEGT. The CDR3, as DNA: TGTGCCAGCAGTGGGACTAGCGGGGGGGCAGATACGCAGTATTTT. Protein product: CASSGTSGGADTQYF.

This chain connects TRBV5-1 to TRBJ2-7; 8 bases match TRBD1. V lost 6 bases and J lost 4; bases outside the gene matches: 12. This CDR3 is built from 15 residues. The germline gives CDR1 SGHRS, CDR2 YFSETQ. The CDR3: CASKTRQGINYEQYF. The DNA of the CDR3 is TGCGCCAGCAAAACCCGACAGGGGATAAATTACGAGCAGTACTTC.

The V and J genes are TRBV7-2 and TRBJ2-7; 7 positions match TRBD2. Looked up from germline, CDR1 is SGHTA and CDR2 is FQGNSA. This CDR3 has 15 residues. J gave up 3 bases and V 1 base, and 6 bases lay outside the gene matches. In DNA form, the CDR3 reads TGTGCCAGCAGCTTAGAAGGGAGGGTACTCTACGAGCAGTACTTC. Its protein is CASSLEGRVLYEQYF.

This clone was recorded once. This chain links TRBV4-1 with TRBJ1-1; D is undetermined. The CDR3 loop spans 15 amino acids. V lost 0 bases, J lost 0 bases, and 8 bases lay in between. Germline lookup yields CDR1 MGHRA and CDR2 YSYEKL. CDR3 sequence (DNA): TGCGCCAGCAGCCAAGACCCCAGAATGAACACTGAAGCTTTCTTT. Protein: CASSQDPRMNTEAFF.

This sequence joins TRBV4-2 and TRBJ1-6; 7 nucleotides match TRBD1. This CDR3 is built from 16 residues. Germline V gives CDR1 LGHNA, CDR2 YNFKEQ. V shed 4 bases, J shed 3 bases, and the junction held 6 bases outside the gene matches. DNA of the CDR3: TGTGCCAGCAGCCCCGGACAGGCCGACTATAATTCACCCCTCCACTTT. Residues: CASSPGQADYNSPLHF.

Comment on this clone: The sample holds other DNA sequences that translate to the same CDR3. The chain carries TRBV19 and TRBJ1-1; 9 nucleotides line up with TRBD1. Germline loops: CDR1 LNHDA, CDR2 SQIVND (reference sequence). Trimming cost V 6 bases and J 2 bases; bases outside gene matches: 1. The CDR3 sequence is 13 residues long. CDR3 nucleotides: TGTGCCAGTAGGGGACAGGGAAACACTGAAGCTTTCTTT. It encodes CASRGQGNTEAFF.

This chain joins TRBV6-1 and TRBJ2-4, with D perhaps matching TRBD1 (5 bases). The CDR3 totals 13 residues. Trimming removed 6 bases at V and 8 bases at J, with 14 bases between. The germline V gene has CDR1 MNHNS and CDR2 SASEGT. In DNA, the CDR3 is TGTGCCAGCAGGTGGGGCGGAAAGGACATTCAGTACTTC. The encoded protein is CASRWGGKDIQYF.

This sequence joins TRBV7-9 and TRBJ1-1; 10 bases fit TRBD1. In germline, CDR1 is SEHNR, CDR2 FQNEAQ (reference sequence). The CDR3 extends over 14 amino acids. V shed 3 bases and J 3 bases; nucleotides not matched to a gene: 1. CDR3 loop: CASSLGTGDTEAFF. The CDR3 nucleotides are TGTGCCAGCAGCTTGGGGACAGGGGACACTGAAGCTTTCTTT.

J is TRBJ2-1 and V is TRBV29-1, with 9 bases aligning to TRBD1. The V gene's germline CDR1 is SQVTM and CDR2 ANQGSEA. V shed 6 bases, J shed 2 bases, and the junction held 2 bases outside the gene matches. The CDR3 has 13 residues. Here the CDR3 DNA reads TGCAGCGTCGACAGGGGGGCCTACAATGAGCAGTTCTTC. It codes for CSVDRGAYNEQFF.

Worth noting for this clone: The junction does not match germline at one end; this may be a read error. The same CDR3 arises from other DNA sequences in this sample as well. This chain joins TRBV5-1 and TRBJ2-5; 8 nucleotides match TRBD2. The CDR3 contains 16 residues. The germline V gene has CDR1 SGHRS and CDR2 YFSETQ. CDR3 DNA: TGCGCCAGCAGTTTGGGTATCAGCGGGGGTTCAGAGACCCAGTACTTC. This codes for CASSLGISGGSETQYF. The full variable domain, completed using reference TRBV5-1 and TRBJ2-5, is KAGVTQTPRYLIKTRGQQVTLSCSPISGHRSVSWYQQTPGQGLQFLFEYFSETQRNKGNFPGRFSGRQFSNSRSEMNVSTLELGDSALYLCASSLGISGGSETQYFGPGTRLLVL.

This chain joins TRBV19 and TRBJ2-1; D may be TRBD1 (6 bases). Germline V gives CDR1 LNHDA, CDR2 SQIVND (reference sequence). The length of the CDR3 is 14 residues. The V end lost 4 bases, the J end lost 5 bases, and 12 bases lay between the germline ends. Here the CDR3 DNA reads TGTGCCAGTAGTAACCCGTGGGGGCACAATGAGCAGTTCTTC. Its translation is CASSNPWGHNEQFF.

The chain carries TRBV5-1 and TRBJ1-1; TRBD1 might be the D (6 bases). Trimming removed 1 base at V and 0 bases at J, with 16 bases between. This CDR3 region has 17 residues. Germline lookup yields CDR1 SGHRS and CDR2 YFSETQ. This chain's CDR3 is CASSLRSRQDVNTEAFF. The CDR3 nucleotides read TGCGCCAGCAGCTTGCGCTCAAGACAGGACGTGAACACTGAAGCTTTCTTT.

This clone appeared a single time. V and J are TRBV19 and TRBJ2-3, with a weak D call TRBD2 (5 bases). This CDR3 is built from 14 residues. Germline lookup yields CDR1 LNHDA and CDR2 SQIVND (reference sequence). V gave up 5 bases and J gave up 6 bases, with 15 bases separating them. This chain's CDR3 is CASSPRGSKDTQYF. The CDR3 coding sequence is TGTGCCAGTAGTCCTAGAGGGAGTAAGGATACGCAGTATTTT.

This clone was detected only once. This chain connects TRBV11-2 to TRBJ2-7; no reliable D call. CDR3 length: 11 residues. Deletions cut 2 bases from V and 6 bases from J, with 5 bases between. Germline values: CDR1 SGHAT, CDR2 FQNNGV. The CDR3 bases are TGTGCCAGCAGCTTATCCGTCGAGCAGTACTTC. It yields the protein CASSLSVEQYF.

This chain uses TRBV12-5 with TRBJ2-7, with 9 nucleotides matching TRBD2. Trimming removed 7 bases from V and 3 bases from J; junction bases left unmatched: 7. The CDR3 extends over 14 amino acids. The V gene's germline CDR1 is LGHNT and CDR2 FRNRAP. The CDR3 nucleotides read TGTGCTAGTGCGCGGGAGGGACTCCTCTACGAGCAGTACTTC. It translates to CASAREGLLYEQYF.

V and J are TRBV5-3 and TRBJ2-7; 10 nucleotides match TRBD1. TRBV5-3 is treated as an ORF (open reading frame) with a function not yet certain. J lost 0 bases, V lost 4 bases, and 7 bases had no gene match. The length of the CDR3 is 16 residues. The CDR3 sequence is CARSRKWTGGSYEQYF. CDR3 sequence (DNA): TGTGCCAGAAGCCGAAAGTGGACAGGGGGCTCCTACGAGCAGTACTTC.

The V call is TRBV5-4, the J call TRBJ2-1; TRBD2 matches at 9 bases. Germline V gene sequence: CDR1 SGHNT, CDR2 YYREEE (reference sequence). V lost 4 bases to trimming and J lost 10 bases; unmatched junction nucleotides: 15. The CDR3 has 16 amino acids. The CDR3 DNA reads as TGTGCCAGCAGCCTGACGGGGGCGGGGGGGCCCCGCGAGCAGTTCTTC. Translation gives CASSLTGAGGPREQFF.

The rearrangement uses TRBV9 and TRBJ2-3; TRBD2 matches at 13 bases. This CDR3 is 16 amino acids long. V gave up 4 bases and J gave up 5 bases; unmatched junction bases: 7. The germline gives CDR1 SGDLS, CDR2 YYNGEE. CDR3 nucleotide sequence: TGTGCCAGCAGCCCGGGACTAGCGGGGACAGTAGATACGCAGTATTTT. It codes for CASSPGLAGTVDTQYF.

The chain carries TRBV7-2 and TRBJ2-1, with 10 bases fitting TRBD1. Germline values: CDR1 SGHTA, CDR2 FQGNSA. With V trimmed by 0 bases and J by 6 bases, 11 bases remained unmatched. CDR3 length: 18 amino acids. CDR3 sequence: CASSLAFRRQGARNEQFF. The DNA of the CDR3 is TGTGCCAGCAGCTTAGCGTTTAGGAGACAGGGGGCTCGCAATGAGCAGTTCTTC. Complete variable domain (other parts from reference TRBV7-2 and TRBJ2-1): GAGVSQSPSNKVTEKGKDVELRCDPISGHTALYWYRQSLGQGLEFLIYFQGNSAPDKSGLPSDRFSAERTGGSVSTLTIQRTQQEDSAVYLCASSLAFRRQGARNEQFFGPGTRLTVL.

The CDR3 here is CASSEVPPAGGFYEQYF. The CDR3 nucleotides are TGTGCCAGCAGTGAAGTACCCCCGGCAGGGGGTTTCTACGAGCAGTACTTC. The V call is TRBV6-1, the J call TRBJ2-5; 7 bases align to TRBD1. The J call is uncertain, as TRBJ2-7 better fits the DNA end. CDR3 size: 17 residues. CDR1 and CDR2 (germline): MNHNS, SASEGT.

The chain couples TRBV29-1 to TRBJ2-2; no reliable D call. The V gene lost 5 bases and the J gene lost 5 bases, with 12 bases spanning the gap. Per the germline V gene, CDR1 is SQVTM and CDR2 is ANQGSEA. CDR3 length equals 13 residues. The CDR3 loop reads CSVKLPGTGELFF. For the CDR3, the DNA is TGCAGCGTTAAGTTGCCCGGGACCGGGGAGCTGTTTTTT.